A single sample is the source of the 29 T cell receptor beta chains below, sequenced in a study of blood T cell repertoires in COVID-19. Repertoires were generated with immunoSEQ multiplex PCR, while TCRdb's copy carries only in-frame clones and drops some. The sample includes fewer than 75,000 clones, roughly 84% of them seen just once. Source material: peripheral blood. The receptors originated from a man between 65 and 85 years old with acute or convalescent COVID-19.

The chain combines TRBV19 with TRBJ2-7; 9 nucleotides align to TRBD1. Germline assignment: CDR1 LNHDA and CDR2 SQIVND (reference sequence). This CDR3 spans 15 amino acids. With V trimmed by 4 bases and J by 1 base, 5 bases remained unmatched. The CDR3: CASSTTGGFSYEQYF. The CDR3 DNA reads TGTGCCAGTAGTACCACAGGGGGCTTTTCCTACGAGCAGTACTTC.

This clone was detected only once. The V call is TRBV18, the J call TRBJ2-6, with 7 nucleotides matching TRBD1. CDR1 is KGHSH and CDR2 is LQKENI in the germline V gene. Trimming at V came to 2 bases and at J to 0 bases, leaving 1 base not matched to a gene. This CDR3 has 16 amino acids. The CDR3 reads CASSPTGASGANVLTF. CDR3 bases: TGTGCCAGCTCACCAACAGGGGCCTCTGGGGCCAACGTCCTGACTTTC.

This rearrangement joins TRBV7-2 to TRBJ1-2, with D possibly matching TRBD1 (6 bases). Between the trimmed V and J ends, which lost 8 bases and 7 bases, there was a span of 11 bases. The CDR3 contains 11 residues. The germline CDR1 and CDR2 sequences are SGHTA and FQGNSA. The CDR3 spells CASLDRAGYTF. The CDR3 nucleotides read TGTGCCAGCCTGGACAGAGCTGGCTACACCTTC.

V gene TRBV14 combines with J gene TRBJ1-1; D remains unclear. CDR3 length equals 14 residues. CDR1 SGHDN and CDR2 FVKESK come from the germline V gene. The V and J ends lost 4 bases and 8 bases respectively, with 17 bases between them. This CDR3 is CASSPEGGRSEAFF. As DNA, the CDR3 is TGTGCCAGCAGCCCGGAAGGAGGGCGGTCGGAAGCTTTCTTT. The whole variable domain, remainder taken from reference TRBV14 and TRBJ1-1, is EAGVTQFPSHSVIEKGQTVTLRCDPISGHDNLYWYRRVMGKEIKFLLHFVKESKQDESGMPNNRFLAERTGGTYSTLKVQPAELEDSGVYFCASSPEGGRSEAFFGQGTRLTVV.

J is TRBJ1-5 and V is TRBV19; 9 bases line up with TRBD1. Germline V lookup: CDR1 LNHDA, CDR2 SQIVND (reference sequence). The CDR3 is 16 residues long. V shed 6 bases and J 1 base; nucleotides not matched to a gene: 7. CDR3 bases: TGTGCCAGTAGCGTAACAGGGGGCTCGAGCAATCAGCCCCAGCATTTT. This codes for CASSVTGGSSNQPQHF.

The V and J genes are TRBV15 and TRBJ2-5; D call uncertain. The CDR3 is 15 residues long. The germline V gene has CDR1 LNHNV and CDR2 YYDKDF (reference sequence). The germline V and J ends were trimmed by 1 base and 5 bases, with 14 bases remaining between them. The CDR3 loop is CATSRGDRISETQYF. In nucleotides, the CDR3 is TGTGCCACCAGCAGAGGCGATCGGATTAGCGAGACCCAGTACTTC. The variable domain in full, with the rest retrieved from reference TRBV15 and TRBJ2-5, is DAMVIQNPRYQVTQFGKPVTLSCSQTLNHNVMYWYQQKSSQAPKLLFHYYDKDFNNEADTPDNFQSRRPNTSFCFLDIRSPGLGDTAMYLCATSRGDRISETQYFGPGTRLLVL.

This chain joins TRBV5-5 and TRBJ2-5, with TRBD2 matching 10 bases. J lost 1 base, V lost 6 bases, and 3 bases had no gene match. The CDR3 totals 14 residues. Germline V gene lookup returns CDR1 SGHKS and CDR2 YYEKEE (reference sequence). The CDR3 here is CASNLAGVQETQYF. The CDR3 DNA follows: TGTGCCAGCAATCTAGCGGGGGTCCAAGAGACCCAGTACTTC.

V usage is TRBV24-1 and J usage is TRBJ2-5; D possibly corresponds to TRBD1 (6 bases). The V end lost 1 base, the J end lost 5 bases, and 16 bases lay between the germline ends. Per the germline V gene, CDR1 is KGHDR and CDR2 is SFDVKD. CDR3 size: 16 residues. In nucleotides, the CDR3 is TGTGCCACCAGTGATTTAGGGGGTCCTCGGCCGGAGACCCAGTACTTC. This codes for CATSDLGGPRPETQYF.

V and J are TRBV6-6 and TRBJ2-1; 8 bases agree with TRBD1. The V gene's germline CDR1 is MNHNY and CDR2 SVGAGI (reference sequence). The V and J ends lost 5 bases and 13 bases, in that order; junction bases with no gene match: 4. CDR3 length equals 11 residues. The CDR3 region has the DNA TGTGCCAGCAGTAGTGGACAGGGACAGTTCTTC. Its translation: CASSSGQGQFF.

V usage is TRBV18 and J usage is TRBJ1-1; 9 bases map to TRBD1. J was trimmed by 1 base and V by 3 bases; bases with no gene match: 6. CDR1 is KGHSH and CDR2 is LQKENI in the germline V gene. CDR3 size: 16 residues. CDR3 sequence (DNA): TGTGCCAGCTCACCGCCCGGGACAGGGAGGAACACTGAAGCTTTCTTT. This codes for CASSPPGTGRNTEAFF.

This chain connects TRBV5-4 to TRBJ2-5; D gene unclear. The V end was cut by 4 bases, the J end by 0 bases, with 4 bases between. Germline assignment: CDR1 SGHNT and CDR2 YYREEE (reference sequence). The CDR3 sequence is 12 residues long. The CDR3 DNA reads TGTGCCAGCAGCCCGTACCAAGAGACCCAGTACTTC. As protein: CASSPYQETQYF.

Details on this clone: At one of its ends the junction is not consistent with the germline gene, which may arise from a read error. The chain links TRBV7-7 to TRBJ2-5, with 13 nucleotides matching TRBD2. From germline, CDR1 is SSHAT and CDR2 FNYEAQ (reference sequence). The CDR3 contains 17 residues. CDR3 sequence reads: CASSSTPGLAGKETQYF. The CDR3 region has the DNA TGTGCTAGCAGCTCTACGCCGGGACTAGCGGGGAAAGAGACCCAGTACTTC.

This clone has a single count. The V and J genes are TRBV20-1 and TRBJ2-3; 8 bases map to TRBD2. The V segment lost 3 bases and the J segment 5 bases; nucleotides outside the gene matches: 13. Looked up from germline, CDR1 is DFQATT and CDR2 is SNEGSKA (reference sequence). This CDR3 is built from 16 residues. DNA for the CDR3: TGCAGTGCTAGTCACATCGGGACTAGGGTTATAGATACGCAGTATTTT. Translation gives CSASHIGTRVIDTQYF.

This clone is a singleton in its sample. The V gene is TRBV11-2, the J gene TRBJ2-1, with D unresolved. CDR1 is SGHAT, CDR2 FQNNGV, per germline. This CDR3 spans 16 amino acids. Trimming removed 2 bases at V and 7 bases at J, with 18 bases between. CDR3 region: CASSLRLVDFLNEQFF. The DNA for the CDR3 is TGTGCCAGCAGCTTAAGGCTGGTAGACTTCTTAAATGAGCAGTTCTTC. The full variable domain, in which reference TRBV11-2 and TRBJ2-1 provide the parts outside the CDR3, is EAGVAQSPRYKIIEKRQSVAFWCNPISGHATLYWYQQILGQGPKLLIQFQNNGVVDDSQLPKDRFSAERLKGVDSTLKIQPAKLEDSAVYLCASSLRLVDFLNEQFFGPGTRLTVL.

This clone was recorded once. This sequence joins TRBV4-3 and TRBJ1-2; D is uncertain. CDR3 length equals 16 residues. Germline CDR1 and CDR2: LGHNA and YSLEER. V was trimmed by 5 bases and J by 3 bases, leaving 19 bases between them. The CDR3 region has the DNA TGCGCCAGCAGCTCACACACATCGGGTGGCGACTATGGCTACACCTTC. It codes for CASSSHTSGGDYGYTF.

CDR3 protein: CAISPAGTGYYGYTF. In DNA, the CDR3 is TGTGCCATCAGTCCCGCCGGGACAGGATACTATGGCTACACCTTC. V gene TRBV10-3 combines with J gene TRBJ1-2; the match to TRBD1 covers 8 bases. The V segment lost 5 bases and the J segment 3 bases; nucleotides outside the gene matches: 8. Per the germline V gene, CDR1 is ENHRY and CDR2 is SYGVKD. This CDR3 region has 15 residues.

There are a few counts of this clone. This chain uses TRBV19 with TRBJ1-5, with TRBD1 as a possible D gene (6 bases). With 7 bases removed from V and 7 bases from J, the gap between germline ends came to 17 bases. The germline V gene encodes CDR1 LNHDA and CDR2 SQIVND (reference sequence). This CDR3 has 14 amino acids. CDR3 nucleotides: TGTGCCAGTACTTATCAACAGGGCATGCAGCCCCAGCATTTT. It is translated as CASTYQQGMQPQHF.

The rearrangement links TRBV7-2 to TRBJ2-7; TRBD1 might be the D (6 bases). The V end lost 7 bases, the J end lost 10 bases, and 14 bases lay between the germline ends. The CDR3 has 11 residues. In germline, CDR1 is SGHTA, CDR2 FQGNSA. The CDR3 DNA follows: TGTGCCAGCACCTTGGGGGCGGGTCAGTACTTC. Translation gives CASTLGAGQYF.

The chain employs TRBV27 and TRBJ1-1; D remains unclear. V was pared by 5 bases and J by 0 bases, with 13 bases between. The CDR3 is 15 amino acids. Germline V gives CDR1 MNHEY, CDR2 SMNVEV (reference sequence). This CDR3 reads CASSNWEAMNTEAFF. The CDR3 nucleotides read TGTGCCAGCAGTAATTGGGAGGCCATGAACACTGAAGCTTTCTTT.

The chain uses TRBV7-2 and TRBJ2-2, with 7 bases identical to TRBD1. Trimming cost V 2 bases and J 2 bases; bases outside gene matches: 2. From germline, CDR1 is SGHTA and CDR2 FQGNSA. CDR3 length: 15 amino acids. In DNA form, the CDR3 reads TGTGCCAGCAGCTTAAACAGGGGAAACACCGGGGAGCTGTTTTTT. Translated, it gives CASSLNRGNTGELFF.

This clone was seen once. V gene TRBV5-1 combines with J gene TRBJ2-3, with D maybe TRBD2 (6 bases). Per germline, CDR1 SGHRS and CDR2 YFSETQ. The CDR3 loop spans 11 amino acids. V lost 6 bases and J lost 7, with 9 bases in between. CDR3 nucleotide sequence: TGCGCCAGCACGGGGGAAAATACGCAGTATTTT. Translating gives CASTGENTQYF.

The chain links TRBV14 to TRBJ1-2; no clear D gene. V dropped 1 base and J dropped 7 bases, with 16 bases sitting between them. This CDR3 region has 15 residues. The germline V gene has CDR1 SGHDN and CDR2 FVKESK. As DNA, the CDR3 is TGTGCCAGCAGCCAAGTTTCAACCTCATCGGGTGGCTACACCTTC. Protein sequence: CASSQVSTSSGGYTF.

The chain uses TRBV20-1 and TRBJ1-2, with 10 positions matching TRBD1. J was trimmed by 6 bases and V by 4 bases; bases with no gene match: 8. CDR3 length equals 14 residues. The germline gives CDR1 DFQATT, CDR2 SNEGSKA (reference sequence). In DNA, the CDR3 is TGCAGTGCTATTGATTCCGGGACAGGGGATGGCTACACCTTC. Amino acid sequence: CSAIDSGTGDGYTF.

This clone was seen a few times. The rearrangement uses TRBV6-5 and TRBJ1-1, with D tentatively TRBD1 (5 bases). Between the trimmed V and J ends, which lost 2 bases and 8 bases, there was a span of 12 bases. Per germline, CDR1 MNHEY and CDR2 SVGAGI. CDR3 length: 13 residues. CDR3 protein: CASSYEGVREAFF. CDR3 nucleotide sequence: TGTGCCAGCAGTTACGAAGGGGTCAGGGAAGCTTTCTTT.

CDR3 in DNA: TGTGCCAGCTCACCAGTGGCTAGCGGGGGCCAAGAGACCCAGTACTTC. Amino acids: CASSPVASGGQETQYF. The gene calls are TRBV18 and TRBJ2-5; TRBD2 matches 10 bases. The J segment lost 1 base and the V segment lost 2 bases, leaving 4 bases of the junction unmatched. Germline CDR1 KGHSH, CDR2 LQKENI. The CDR3 loop spans 16 amino acids.

The gene calls are TRBV5-4 and TRBJ2-5, with a weak D call TRBD1 (5 bases). Germline V lookup: CDR1 SGHNT, CDR2 YYREEE (reference sequence). V dropped 2 bases and J dropped 2 bases, with 7 bases sitting between them. This CDR3 is built from 13 residues. The CDR3 DNA reads as TGTGCCAGCAGCTTTCCAGGGCAAGAGACCCAGTACTTC. Protein: CASSFPGQETQYF.

The genes are TRBV5-1 and TRBJ1-5; TRBD1 is a possible D gene (6 bases). The CDR3 totals 15 residues. Germline V gene sequence: CDR1 SGHRS, CDR2 YFSETQ. V was trimmed by 4 bases and J by 0 bases, leaving 11 bases between them. CDR3: CASSPGQISNQPQHF. CDR3 nucleotide sequence: TGCGCCAGCAGCCCCGGACAGATTAGCAATCAGCCCCAGCATTTT.

The chain's CDR3 is CASSPDRGYGYTF. For the CDR3, the DNA is TGTGCCAGCAGCCCGGACAGGGGCTATGGCTACACCTTC. The rearrangement joins TRBV9 to TRBJ1-2; 9 bases are shared with TRBD1. CDR3 size: 13 residues. Germline CDR1 and CDR2: SGDLS and YYNGEE. V lost 4 bases and J lost 4; bases outside the gene matches: 2.

The rearrangement uses TRBV27 and TRBJ2-5; 7 bases match TRBD1. The CDR3 is 14 amino acids. V shed 3 bases, J shed 5 bases, and the junction held 6 bases outside the gene matches. Germline CDR1 is MNHEY and CDR2 is SMNVEV (reference sequence). The CDR3 DNA is TGTGCCAGCAGTTTCCAAGGGGGCGGCGAGACCCAGTACTTC. Protein: CASSFQGGGETQYF.